Sequencing of this T cell receptor (beta chain) was carried out in a study of blood T cell repertoires in COVID-19. Study overall: Collection of acute and convalescent COVID-19 samples took place in the United States, Italy and Spain. The analysed material was cDNA or gDNA that came from T cells, B-cell-depleted T cells, or PBMCs.

This CDR3 is built from 16 residues. CDR1 is MNHEY, CDR2 SVGAGI, per germline. Trimming removed 4 bases from V and 8 bases from J; junction bases left unmatched: 11. As originally analysed: Estimation of nucleated cell counts was performed using reference gene primer amplification. Method: immunoSEQ multiplex PCR; TCRdb's copy keeps in-frame clones and lacks some. That table furnishes V, J and clone size, whereas the DNA furnished D and trimming. The sample consists of 120,000 or so clones, about 87% of them appearing once. The TCR comes from a woman aged 60-75 years with acute or convalescent COVID-19. The J gene is TRBJ1-6, the V gene TRBV6-5, with TRBD1 identical over 7 bases. Sequenced: peripheral blood. CDR3 residues: CASSWAGGRRDSPLHF. CDR3 DNA sequence: TGTGCCAGCAGTTGGGCAGGGGGTCGGAGGGATTCACCCCTCCACTTT.